What follows are 24 T cell receptor beta chains derived from one specimen sequenced in a study of T-cell reconstitution after alpha-beta-depleted transplantation in children. Unique molecular identifiers featured in how the TCRbeta library was prepared. TCRdb reanalysed the PCR reads using MiXCR and keeps one entry per CDR3 protein. The sample has a few hundred thousand distinct CDR3 sequences; roughly 43% are singletons. The material sequenced was PBMCs, taken before TCRalphabeta/CD19-depleted stem cell transplant. These receptors all come from a girl aged 2-9 years with aplastic anemia, due to receive a stem cell transplant.

In DNA form, the CDR3 reads TGCGCCAGCAGCACCCGACAGGGTCCCACAGATACGCAGTATTTT. Residues: CASSTRQGPTDTQYF. The gene calls are TRBV5-1 and TRBJ2-3; the match to TRBD1 covers 7 bases. Germline assignment: CDR1 SGHRS and CDR2 YFSETQ. V was clipped by 4 bases and J by 2 bases; unmatched bases: 7. The CDR3 covers 15 residues.

This sequence joins TRBV7-2 and TRBJ2-7; possible D gene TRBD2, 5 bases. V was trimmed by 5 bases and J by 1 base, leaving 15 bases between them. Germline CDR1 is SGHTA and CDR2 is FQGNSA. This CDR3 is 15 amino acids long. Written as DNA, the CDR3 is TGTGCCAGCAGCGCCGGTCTCGGGGATTCCTACGAGCAGTACTTC. This translates into CASSAGLGDSYEQYF.

The V call is TRBV5-1, the J call TRBJ2-5; D unresolved. Germline assignment: CDR1 SGHRS and CDR2 YFSETQ. V lost 0 bases and J 3 bases, leaving 6 bases between the germline ends. The CDR3 contains 13 residues. Written as DNA, the CDR3 is TGCGCCAGCAGCTTGGCCACGGAAGAGACCCAGTACTTC. Translated: CASSLATEETQYF. Full variable domain (rest looked up from reference TRBV5-1 and TRBJ2-5): KAGVTQTPRYLIKTRGQQVTLSCSPISGHRSVSWYQQTPGQGLQFLFEYFSETQRNKGNFPGRFSGRQFSNSRSEMNVSTLELGDSALYLCASSLATEETQYFGPGTRLLVL.

V is TRBV28 and J is TRBJ1-4; D not resolved. V shed 5 bases and J shed 10 bases, with 17 bases lying between them. CDR1 is MDHEN and CDR2 is SYDVKM in the germline V gene. CDR3 length equals 14 residues. The CDR3 DNA sequence: TGTGCCAGCAGTACGGACGCGGCCCTGAGAAAACTGTTTTTT. Its translation is CASSTDAALRKLFF.

The rearrangement links TRBV6-5 to TRBJ1-1; weak D call: TRBD1 (6 bases). The CDR3 is made up of 16 amino acids. Per germline, CDR1 MNHEY and CDR2 SVGAGI. The V end was cut by 0 bases, the J end by 0 bases, with 11 bases between. CDR3 DNA sequence: TGTGCCAGCAGTTACTCGAGGGGGAGGATGAACACTGAAGCTTTCTTT. It specifies CASSYSRGRMNTEAFF.

This clonotype was found many times. The chain joins TRBV20-1 to TRBJ2-7; TRBD2 agrees at 7 bases. CDR3 length: 13 residues. The J segment lost 2 bases and the V segment lost 4 bases, leaving 5 bases of the junction unmatched. Per the germline V gene, CDR1 is DFQATT and CDR2 is SNEGSKA (reference sequence). The CDR3 nucleotides read TGCAGTGCTACTGGACTAGTTCCCTACGAGCAGTACTTC. It codes for CSATGLVPYEQYF.

This clonotype appeared a few times. V usage is TRBV12-3 or TRBV12-4 and J usage is TRBJ2-5; 11 bases agree with TRBD1. The CDR3 runs 16 residues. J was trimmed by 5 bases and V by 5 bases; bases with no gene match: 10. In nucleotides, the CDR3 is TGTGCCAGCAGTATCCGGGACAGGGGGAGATTTGAGACCCAGTACTTC. Its translation: CASSIRDRGRFETQYF.

The rearrangement links TRBV29-1 to TRBJ2-6; D not certain. The CDR3 sequence is 13 residues long. Per the germline V gene, CDR1 is SQVTM and CDR2 is ANQGSEA. Trimming took off 5 bases at V and 0 bases at J, with 5 bases between the two ends. CDR3 nucleotides: TGCAGCGTTCGGATCTCTGGGGCCAACGTCCTGACTTTC. It encodes CSVRISGANVLTF.

This chain connects TRBV5-4 to TRBJ2-5, with a weak D call TRBD2 (5 bases). Trimming removed 1 base from V and 7 bases from J, with 8 bases in between. CDR1 is SGHNT and CDR2 is YYREEE in the germline V gene (reference sequence). The CDR3 extends over 12 amino acids. This chain's CDR3 is CASSLFSGTQYF. The DNA of the CDR3 is TGTGCCAGCAGCTTGTTCAGCGGGACCCAGTACTTC.

As regards this clonotype: No conserved phenylalanine or tryptophan ends this CDR3, so it is likely a read error. This sequence joins TRBV7-9 and TRBJ2-7; D is uncertain. Germline V gives CDR1 SEHNR, CDR2 FQNEAQ (reference sequence). The CDR3 runs to 12 residues. V gave up 4 bases and J gave up 3 bases, with 7 bases separating them. For the CDR3, the DNA is TGTGCCAGCAGCTCGGAACTCTACGAGCAGTACTCC. Its translation is CASSSELYEQYS.

The J gene is TRBJ2-3, the V gene TRBV18; D is ambiguous. CDR1 and CDR2 from the germline V gene are KGHSH and LQKENI. V lost 2 bases and J 2 bases, leaving 5 bases between the germline ends. This CDR3 has 13 amino acids. DNA for the CDR3: TGTGCCAGCTCACCAACGAACACAGATACGCAGTATTTT. Residues: CASSPTNTDTQYF.

This rearrangement joins TRBV7-3 to TRBJ2-3; 10 bases line up with TRBD2. Germline V lookup: CDR1 SGHTA, CDR2 FQGTGA. The J segment lost 2 bases and the V segment lost 5 bases, leaving 4 bases of the junction unmatched. This CDR3 is 15 amino acids long. The CDR3 coding sequence is TGTGCCAGCAGCGGCGGACTAGCGGACACAGATACGCAGTATTTT. This sequence encodes CASSGGLADTDTQYF.

This clonotype was seen once. The chain uses TRBV27 and TRBJ2-1; D is uncertain. This CDR3 is 14 amino acids long. The germline V gene has CDR1 MNHEY and CDR2 SMNVEV (reference sequence). Trimming shortened V by 5 bases and J by 6 bases, and 14 bases separated the two germline ends. The CDR3 region has the DNA TGTGCCAGCAGTGTCGCCGGGTACCTCAATGAGCAGTTCTTC. This sequence encodes CASSVAGYLNEQFF.

This clonotype was recorded a few times. The chain has TRBV5-1 and TRBJ2-1, with 8 bases identical to TRBD1. The junction had 8 bases not matched to a gene; V was cut back by 0 bases and J by 9 bases. Looked up from germline, CDR1 is SGHRS and CDR2 is YFSETQ. The CDR3 is made up of 15 amino acids. DNA of the CDR3: TGCGCCAGCAGCTTGGTGGGGACAGGTCAGGGTGAGCAGTTCTTC. This encodes CASSLVGTGQGEQFF.

This rearrangement joins TRBV6-5 to TRBJ2-3, with TRBD2 identical over 7 bases. The germline CDR1 and CDR2 sequences are MNHEY and SVGAGI. J gave up 3 bases and V 2 bases, and 8 bases lay outside the gene matches. The length of the CDR3 is 16 residues. The CDR3: CASSYVWASGTDTQYF. Here the CDR3 DNA reads TGTGCCAGCAGTTACGTGTGGGCTAGCGGAACAGATACGCAGTATTTT.

The chain joins TRBV5-1 to TRBJ2-3; no firm D call. Germline values: CDR1 SGHRS, CDR2 YFSETQ. Trimming left V 0 bases short and J 8 bases short, with 10 bases between. This CDR3 comprises 13 residues. The DNA for the CDR3 is TGCGCCAGCAGCTTGGACTCTGAGGCTACGCAGTATTTT. It yields the protein CASSLDSEATQYF.

A few counts support this clonotype. The chain employs TRBV7-6 and TRBJ2-1; 10 bases are shared with TRBD2. Losses at the gene ends were 6 bases for V and 10 bases for J; bases not matched to a gene: 6. There are 13 residues in the CDR3. CDR1 and CDR2 (germline): SGHVS, FNYEAQ. The CDR3 reads CASRPGTSAEQFF. The CDR3 nucleotides read TGTGCCAGCAGACCCGGGACTAGCGCCGAGCAGTTCTTC. The full variable domain, completed using reference TRBV7-6 and TRBJ2-1, is GAGVSQSPRYKVTKRGQDVALRCDPISGHVSLYWYRQALGQGPEFLTYFNYEAQQDKSGLPNDRFSAERPEGSISTLTIQRTEQRDSAMYRCASRPGTSAEQFFGPGTRLTVL.

This clonotype has more than one count but fewer than ten. V and J are TRBV3-1 and TRBJ2-1, with D unresolved. The CDR3 consists of 13 residues. The V and J ends lost 1 base and 6 bases respectively, with 7 bases between them. In germline, CDR1 is LGHDT, CDR2 YNNKEL (reference sequence). The CDR3 region has the DNA TGTGCCAGCAGCCAAGGTGCGGTCAATGAGCAGTTCTTC. The encoded protein is CASSQGAVNEQFF.

The J gene is TRBJ2-5, the V gene TRBV7-9; D is unresolved. Germline CDR1 is SEHNR and CDR2 is FQNEAQ (reference sequence). Trimming stripped 9 bases from V and 3 bases from J, with 14 bases between. The CDR3 consists of 13 residues. This chain's CDR3 is CASNGYNEETQYF. Written as DNA, the CDR3 is TGTGCCAGTAATGGTTATAATGAAGAGACCCAGTACTTC.

V is TRBV6-5 and J is TRBJ2-2, with 9 nucleotides matching TRBD1. CDR3 size: 15 residues. Germline-derived CDR1 and CDR2 are MNHEY and SVGAGI. V was pared by 2 bases and J by 4 bases, with 2 bases of the junction left unmatched. CDR3 sequence: CASSYTTGGTGELFF. The DNA of the CDR3 is TGTGCCAGCAGTTACACGACAGGGGGCACCGGGGAGCTGTTTTTT.

This clonotype is medium-sized (0.01 to 0.1%). This rearrangement joins TRBV6-5 to TRBJ2-2, with 7 bases matching TRBD1. This CDR3 is 15 amino acids long. Trimming took 1 base from V and 5 from J; bases not matched to a gene: 4. In germline, CDR1 is MNHEY, CDR2 SVGAGI. The CDR3 here is CASSYWDSATGELFF. CDR3 DNA: TGTGCCAGCAGTTACTGGGACAGTGCTACCGGGGAGCTGTTTTTT.

The genes are TRBV20-1 and TRBJ2-1; the D gene is possibly TRBD1 (6 bases). V lost 0 bases, J lost 10 bases, and 13 bases lay in between. The CDR3 consists of 13 residues. The germline V gene has CDR1 DFQATT and CDR2 SNEGSKA (reference sequence). The CDR3 DNA sequence: TGCAGTGCTAGAGACATGGGGGCTGAGGAGCAGTTCTTC. Translated, it gives CSARDMGAEEQFF.

The J gene is TRBJ2-3, the V gene TRBV6-5, with D hard to call. The V gene's germline CDR1 is MNHEY and CDR2 SVGAGI. The CDR3 runs 16 residues. The germline V and J ends were trimmed by 0 bases and 0 bases, with 10 bases remaining between them. In DNA form, the CDR3 reads TGTGCCAGCAGTTACTCGACGGTTCCTAGCACAGATACGCAGTATTTT. Residues: CASSYSTVPSTDTQYF.

At least ten counts were recorded for this clonotype. CDR3 protein: CASSAYRGPYGYTF. CDR3 nucleotide sequence: TGTGCCAGCAGCGCCTACAGGGGCCCCTATGGCTACACCTTC. The chain recombines TRBV9 with TRBJ1-2; 7 bases map to TRBD1. Germline V CDR1 and CDR2: SGDLS, YYNGEE. The trim removed 3 bases at V and 4 bases at J, leaving 6 bases unmatched. The CDR3 has 14 residues.